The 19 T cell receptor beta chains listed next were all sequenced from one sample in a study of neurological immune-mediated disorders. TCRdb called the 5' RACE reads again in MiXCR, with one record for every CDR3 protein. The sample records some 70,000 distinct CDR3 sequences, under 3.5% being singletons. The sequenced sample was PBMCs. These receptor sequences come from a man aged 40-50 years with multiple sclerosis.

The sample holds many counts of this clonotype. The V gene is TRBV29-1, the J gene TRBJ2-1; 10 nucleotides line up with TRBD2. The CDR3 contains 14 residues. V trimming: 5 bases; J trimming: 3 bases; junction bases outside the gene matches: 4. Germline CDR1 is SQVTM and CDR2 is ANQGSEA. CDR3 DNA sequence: TGCAGCGTTCTCGGACTAGCGGACTACAATGAGCAGTTCTTC. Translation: CSVLGLADYNEQFF.

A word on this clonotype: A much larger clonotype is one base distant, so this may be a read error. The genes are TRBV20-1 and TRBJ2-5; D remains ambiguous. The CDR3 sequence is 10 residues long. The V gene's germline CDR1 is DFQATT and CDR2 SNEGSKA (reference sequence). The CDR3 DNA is TGCGGTGCTAACGAAGAGACCCAGTACTTC. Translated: CGANEETQYF.

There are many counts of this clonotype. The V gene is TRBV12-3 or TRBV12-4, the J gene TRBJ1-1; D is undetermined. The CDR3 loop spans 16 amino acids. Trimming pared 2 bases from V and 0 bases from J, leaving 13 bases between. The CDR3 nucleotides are TGTGCCAGCAGTTTAATGTCCACCGACTTGAACACTGAAGCTTTCTTT. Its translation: CASSLMSTDLNTEAFF.

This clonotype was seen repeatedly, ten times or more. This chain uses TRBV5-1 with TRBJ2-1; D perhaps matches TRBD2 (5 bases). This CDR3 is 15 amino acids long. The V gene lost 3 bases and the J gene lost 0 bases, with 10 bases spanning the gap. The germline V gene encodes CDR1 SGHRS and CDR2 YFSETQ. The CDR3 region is CASSSTGSSYNEQFF. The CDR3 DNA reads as TGCGCCAGCAGCTCAACGGGGAGCTCCTACAATGAGCAGTTCTTC.

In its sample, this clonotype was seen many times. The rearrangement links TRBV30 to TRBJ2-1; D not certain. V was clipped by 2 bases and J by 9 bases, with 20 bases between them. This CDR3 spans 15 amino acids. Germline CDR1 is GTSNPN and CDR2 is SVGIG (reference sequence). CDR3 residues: CAWSLLSGLNAEQFF. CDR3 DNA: TGTGCCTGGAGTCTCCTATCTGGGCTAAACGCTGAGCAGTTCTTC.

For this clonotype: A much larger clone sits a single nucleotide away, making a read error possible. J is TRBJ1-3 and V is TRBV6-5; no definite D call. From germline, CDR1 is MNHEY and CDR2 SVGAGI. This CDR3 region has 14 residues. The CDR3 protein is CASSNSGSGNTIYF. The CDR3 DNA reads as TGTGCCAGCAGTAACTCGGGTTCTGGAAACACCATATATTTT.

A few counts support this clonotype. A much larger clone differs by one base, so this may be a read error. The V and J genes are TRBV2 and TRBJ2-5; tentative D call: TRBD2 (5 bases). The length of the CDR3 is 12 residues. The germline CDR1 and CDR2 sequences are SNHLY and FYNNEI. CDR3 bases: TGTGACAGCAGTTCGAGCGGAGAGACCCAGTACTTC. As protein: CDSSSSGETQYF.

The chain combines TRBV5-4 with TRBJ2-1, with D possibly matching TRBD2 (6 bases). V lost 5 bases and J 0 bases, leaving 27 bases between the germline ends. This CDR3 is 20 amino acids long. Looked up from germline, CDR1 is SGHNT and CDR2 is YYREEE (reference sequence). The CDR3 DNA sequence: TGTGCCAGCAGTTCCGGACCGATGGGGGGTTCAGGATTCTCCTACAATGAGCAGTTCTTC. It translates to CASSSGPMGGSGFSYNEQFF.

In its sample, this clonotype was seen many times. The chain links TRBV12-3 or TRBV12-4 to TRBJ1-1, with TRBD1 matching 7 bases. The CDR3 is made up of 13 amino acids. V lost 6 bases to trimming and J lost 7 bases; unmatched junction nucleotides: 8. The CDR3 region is CASRRGTAVEAFF. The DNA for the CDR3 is TGTGCCAGCAGAAGGGGGACAGCCGTTGAAGCTTTCTTT.

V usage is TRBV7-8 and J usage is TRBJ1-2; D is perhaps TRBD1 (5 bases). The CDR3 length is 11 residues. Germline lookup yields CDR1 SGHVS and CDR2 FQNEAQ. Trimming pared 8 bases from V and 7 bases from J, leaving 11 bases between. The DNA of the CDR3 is TGTGCCAGCTCGGGCCAGGGTGGCTACACCTTC. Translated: CASSGQGGYTF. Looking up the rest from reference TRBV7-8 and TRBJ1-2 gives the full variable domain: GAGVSQSPRYKVAKRGQDVALRCDPISGHVSLFWYQQALGQGPEFLTYFQNEAQLDKSGLPSDRFFAERPEGSVSTLKIQRTQQEDSAVYLCASSGQGGYTFGSGTRLTVV.

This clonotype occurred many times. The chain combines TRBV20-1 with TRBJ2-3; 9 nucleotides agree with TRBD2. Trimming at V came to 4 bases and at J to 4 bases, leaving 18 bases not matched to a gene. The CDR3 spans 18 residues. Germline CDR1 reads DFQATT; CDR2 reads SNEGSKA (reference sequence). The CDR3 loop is CSAMGLRGGGASPDTQYF. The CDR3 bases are TGCAGTGCTATGGGCCTAAGGGGCGGGGGGGCCTCCCCAGATACGCAGTATTTT.

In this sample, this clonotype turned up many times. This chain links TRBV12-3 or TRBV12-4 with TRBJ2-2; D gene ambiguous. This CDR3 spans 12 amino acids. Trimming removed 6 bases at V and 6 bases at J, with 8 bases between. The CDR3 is CASSKGPGELFF. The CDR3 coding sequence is TGTGCCAGCAGCAAAGGCCCCGGGGAGCTGTTTTTT.

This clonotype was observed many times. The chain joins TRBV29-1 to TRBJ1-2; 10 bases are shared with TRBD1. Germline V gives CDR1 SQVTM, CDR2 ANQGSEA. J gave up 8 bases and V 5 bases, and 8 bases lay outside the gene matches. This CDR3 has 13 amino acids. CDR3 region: CSVQTRTGGGYTF. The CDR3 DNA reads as TGCAGCGTTCAAACAAGGACAGGGGGAGGCTACACCTTC.

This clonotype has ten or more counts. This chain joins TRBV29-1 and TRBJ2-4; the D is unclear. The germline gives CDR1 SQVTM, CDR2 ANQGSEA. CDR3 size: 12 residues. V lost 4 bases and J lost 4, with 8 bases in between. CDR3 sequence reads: CSVGGIKNIQYF. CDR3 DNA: TGCAGCGTTGGAGGTATTAAAAACATTCAGTACTTC.

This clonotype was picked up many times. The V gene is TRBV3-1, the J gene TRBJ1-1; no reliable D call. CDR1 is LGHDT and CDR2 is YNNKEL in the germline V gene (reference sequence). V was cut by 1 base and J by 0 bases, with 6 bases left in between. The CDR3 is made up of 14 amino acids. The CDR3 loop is CASSQVGMNTEAFF. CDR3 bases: TGTGCCAGCAGCCAAGTGGGTATGAACACTGAAGCTTTCTTT.

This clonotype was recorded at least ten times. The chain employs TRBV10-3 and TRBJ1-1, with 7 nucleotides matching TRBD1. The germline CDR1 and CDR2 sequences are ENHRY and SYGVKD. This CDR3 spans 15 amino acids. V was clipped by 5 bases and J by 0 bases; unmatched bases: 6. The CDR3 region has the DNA TGTGCCATCAGTCCGACAGGGTCAATGAACACTGAAGCTTTCTTT. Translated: CAISPTGSMNTEAFF.

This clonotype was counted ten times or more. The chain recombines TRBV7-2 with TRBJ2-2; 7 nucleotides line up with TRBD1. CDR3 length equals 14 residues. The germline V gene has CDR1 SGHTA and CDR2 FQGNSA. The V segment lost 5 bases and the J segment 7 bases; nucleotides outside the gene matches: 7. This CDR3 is CASSTRQGGGELFF. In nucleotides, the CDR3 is TGTGCCAGCAGCACGCGACAGGGTGGCGGGGAGCTGTTTTTT.

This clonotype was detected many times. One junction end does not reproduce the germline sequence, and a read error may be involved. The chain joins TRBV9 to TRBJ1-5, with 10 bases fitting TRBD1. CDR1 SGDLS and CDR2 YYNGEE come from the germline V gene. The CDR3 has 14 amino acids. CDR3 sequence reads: CVSSGTGDNQPQHF. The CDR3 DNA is TGTGTCAGCAGCGGGACAGGGGACAATCAGCCCCAGCATTTT.

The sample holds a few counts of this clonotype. The CDR3 nucleotides read TGTGCCAGCAGCTGGGGGGCGGGGGAATACGCTGAAGCTTTCTTT. Residues: CASSWGAGEYAEAFF. The chain employs TRBV5-5 and TRBJ1-1; maybe TRBD1 (6 bases). Trimming took 3 bases from V and 6 from J, leaving 18 bases between them. Germline-derived CDR1 and CDR2 are SGHKS and YYEKEE (reference sequence). This CDR3 region has 15 residues.